This T cell receptor (beta chain) was identified during a study of post-analysis software for immune sequencing data. Study context: Disease trajectories encompassed relapsing-remitting, secondary progressive and progressive-relapsing multiple sclerosis. Study findings and constraints: In patients, TRBV5-6, TRBV5-1 and TRBV20-1 belonged to roughly five TRBV segments found more frequently than in controls. Analysis by F measure revealed that same-batch samples clustered strongly together. Multiple sclerosis was associated with a significant reduction in normalized Chao1 diversity relative to controls.

Germline CDR1 and CDR2: SGHDT and YYEEEE. CDR3 length: 12 residues. Trimming removed 5 bases at V and 12 bases at J, with 15 bases between. To note about this clonotype: As yet, its antigen is unknown.

The TCR beta cDNA libraries contained unique molecular identifiers. Some 500,000 cDNA molecules were obtained per 1 to 10 million input T cells. One entry per CDR3 protein results from TCRdb running MiXCR on the PCR reads. The sample contains some 690,000 distinct CDR3 sequences, roughly 27% of which appear only once. The V gene is TRBV5-6, the J gene TRBJ2-1; a weak D match, TRBD2 (5 bases). This TCR came from a girl between 10 and 17 years old with multiple sclerosis. Sequenced material: blood. CDR3 region: CASSPKLRGQFF. The CDR3 DNA reads TGTGCCAGCAGTCCTAAACTCCGGGGGCAGTTCTTC.